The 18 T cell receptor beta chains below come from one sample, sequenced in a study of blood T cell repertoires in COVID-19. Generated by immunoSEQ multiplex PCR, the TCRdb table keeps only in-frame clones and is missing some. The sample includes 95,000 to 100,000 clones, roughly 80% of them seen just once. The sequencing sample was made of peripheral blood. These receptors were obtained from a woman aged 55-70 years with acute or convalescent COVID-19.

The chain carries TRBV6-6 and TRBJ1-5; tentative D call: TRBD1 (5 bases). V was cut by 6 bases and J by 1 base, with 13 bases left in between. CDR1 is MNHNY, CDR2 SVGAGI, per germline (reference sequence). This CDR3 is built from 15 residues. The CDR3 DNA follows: TGTGCCAGCAGCCGGACCGGGGGGAGCAATCAGCCCCAGCATTTT. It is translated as CASSRTGGSNQPQHF.

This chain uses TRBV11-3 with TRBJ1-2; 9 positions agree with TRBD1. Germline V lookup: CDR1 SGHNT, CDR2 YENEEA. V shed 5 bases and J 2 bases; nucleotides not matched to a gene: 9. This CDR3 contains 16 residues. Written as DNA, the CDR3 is TGTGCCAGCAGCCAAGCCGGGACAGGGAAGAACTATGGCTACACCTTC. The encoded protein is CASSQAGTGKNYGYTF.

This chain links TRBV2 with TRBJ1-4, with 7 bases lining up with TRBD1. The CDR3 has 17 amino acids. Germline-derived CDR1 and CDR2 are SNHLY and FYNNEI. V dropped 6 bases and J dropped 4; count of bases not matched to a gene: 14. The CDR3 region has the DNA TGTGCCAGCAGCCCGGACAGGAACGGGCCGGATAATGAAAAACTGTTTTTT. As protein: CASSPDRNGPDNEKLFF.

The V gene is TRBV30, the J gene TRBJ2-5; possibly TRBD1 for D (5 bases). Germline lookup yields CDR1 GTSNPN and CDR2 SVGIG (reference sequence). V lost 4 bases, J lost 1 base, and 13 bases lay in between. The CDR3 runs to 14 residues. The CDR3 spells CAWTRTSFQETQYF. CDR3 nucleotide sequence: TGTGCCTGGACCCGGACAAGCTTCCAAGAGACCCAGTACTTC.

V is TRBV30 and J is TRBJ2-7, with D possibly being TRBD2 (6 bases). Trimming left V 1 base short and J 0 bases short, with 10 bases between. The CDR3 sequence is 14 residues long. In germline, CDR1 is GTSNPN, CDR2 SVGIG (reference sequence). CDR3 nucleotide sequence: TGTGCCTGGAGTGGTGCGGGGATCTCCTACGAGCAGTACTTC. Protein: CAWSGAGISYEQYF.

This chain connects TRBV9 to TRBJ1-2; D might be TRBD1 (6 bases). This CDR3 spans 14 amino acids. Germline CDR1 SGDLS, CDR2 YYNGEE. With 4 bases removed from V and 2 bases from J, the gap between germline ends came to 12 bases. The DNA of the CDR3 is TGTGCCAGCAGCCCACAAGGACAGAACTATGGCTACACCTTC. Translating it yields CASSPQGQNYGYTF.

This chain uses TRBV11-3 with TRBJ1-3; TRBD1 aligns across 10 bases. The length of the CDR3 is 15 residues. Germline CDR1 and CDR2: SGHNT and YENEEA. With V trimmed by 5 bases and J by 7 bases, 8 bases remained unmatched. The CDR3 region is CASSPRDRGANTIYF. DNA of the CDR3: TGTGCCAGCAGCCCCCGGGACAGGGGTGCGAACACCATATATTTT.

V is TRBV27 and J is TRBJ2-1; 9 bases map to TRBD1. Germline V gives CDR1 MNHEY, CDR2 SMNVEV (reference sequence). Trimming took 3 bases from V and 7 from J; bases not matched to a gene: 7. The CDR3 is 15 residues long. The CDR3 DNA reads TGTGCCAGCAGTTTGGGGGGGACAGGGTTGAATGAGCAGTTCTTC. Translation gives CASSLGGTGLNEQFF.

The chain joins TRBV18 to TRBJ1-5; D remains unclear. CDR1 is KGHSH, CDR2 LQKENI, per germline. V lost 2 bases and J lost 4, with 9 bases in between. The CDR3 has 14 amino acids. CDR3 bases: TGTGCCAGCTCACCAGGCGGGATTAATCAGCCCCAGCATTTT. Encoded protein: CASSPGGINQPQHF.

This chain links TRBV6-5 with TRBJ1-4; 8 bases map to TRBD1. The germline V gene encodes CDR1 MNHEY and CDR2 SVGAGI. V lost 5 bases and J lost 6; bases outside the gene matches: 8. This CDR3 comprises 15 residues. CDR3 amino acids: CASSPRGTGDEKLFF. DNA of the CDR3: TGTGCCAGCAGTCCACGGGGGACAGGTGATGAAAAACTGTTTTTT.

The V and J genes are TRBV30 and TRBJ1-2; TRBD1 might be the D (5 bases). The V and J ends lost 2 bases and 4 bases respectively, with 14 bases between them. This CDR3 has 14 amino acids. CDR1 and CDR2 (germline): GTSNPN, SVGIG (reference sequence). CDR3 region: CAWSRSGGGYGYTF. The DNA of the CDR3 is TGTGCCTGGAGTAGGTCCGGGGGAGGCTATGGCTACACCTTC.

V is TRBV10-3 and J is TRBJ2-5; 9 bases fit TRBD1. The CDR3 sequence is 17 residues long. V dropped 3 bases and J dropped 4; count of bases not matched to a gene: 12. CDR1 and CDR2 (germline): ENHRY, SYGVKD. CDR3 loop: CAISDRRQGVLGETQYF. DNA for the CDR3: TGTGCCATCAGTGACCGCCGACAGGGGGTGTTGGGAGAGACCCAGTACTTC.

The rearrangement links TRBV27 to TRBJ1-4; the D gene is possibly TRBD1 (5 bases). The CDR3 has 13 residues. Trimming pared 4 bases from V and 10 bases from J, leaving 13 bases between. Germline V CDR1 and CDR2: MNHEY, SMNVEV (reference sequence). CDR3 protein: CASSSIPQGKLFF. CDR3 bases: TGTGCCAGCAGTTCGATCCCGCAGGGAAAACTGTTTTTT.

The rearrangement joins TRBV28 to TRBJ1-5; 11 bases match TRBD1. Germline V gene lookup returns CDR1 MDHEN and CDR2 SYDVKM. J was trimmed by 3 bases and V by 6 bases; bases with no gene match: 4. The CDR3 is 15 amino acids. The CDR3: CASRRTGGFNQPQHF. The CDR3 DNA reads TGTGCCAGCAGAAGGACAGGGGGCTTCAATCAGCCCCAGCATTTT.

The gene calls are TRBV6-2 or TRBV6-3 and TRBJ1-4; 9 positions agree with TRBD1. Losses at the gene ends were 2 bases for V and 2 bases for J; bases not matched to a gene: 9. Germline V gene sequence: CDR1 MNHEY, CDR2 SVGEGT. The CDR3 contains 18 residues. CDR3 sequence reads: CASSYQSGTGTTNEKLFF. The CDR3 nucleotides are TGTGCCAGCAGTTACCAGTCCGGGACAGGGACGACTAATGAAAAACTGTTTTTT.

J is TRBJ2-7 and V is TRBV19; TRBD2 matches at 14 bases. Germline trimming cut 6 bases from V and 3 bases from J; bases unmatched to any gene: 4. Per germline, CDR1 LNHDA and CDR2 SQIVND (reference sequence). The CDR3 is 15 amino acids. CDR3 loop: CASRTSGGAFYEQYF. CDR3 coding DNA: TGTGCCAGTAGGACTAGCGGGGGGGCCTTCTACGAGCAGTACTTC.

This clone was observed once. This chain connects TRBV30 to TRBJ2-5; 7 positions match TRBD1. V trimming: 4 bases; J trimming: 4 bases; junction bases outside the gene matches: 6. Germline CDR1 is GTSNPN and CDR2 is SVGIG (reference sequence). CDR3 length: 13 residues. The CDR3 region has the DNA TGTGCCTGGAATCGAAACAGGGGAGAGACCCAGTACTTC. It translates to CAWNRNRGETQYF.

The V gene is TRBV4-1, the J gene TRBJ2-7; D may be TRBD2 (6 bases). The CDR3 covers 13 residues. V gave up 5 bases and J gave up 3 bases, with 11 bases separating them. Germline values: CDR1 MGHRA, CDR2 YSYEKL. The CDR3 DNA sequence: TGCGCCAGCAGCTTTTCCGGGGGCTACGAGCAGTACTTC. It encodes CASSFSGGYEQYF.